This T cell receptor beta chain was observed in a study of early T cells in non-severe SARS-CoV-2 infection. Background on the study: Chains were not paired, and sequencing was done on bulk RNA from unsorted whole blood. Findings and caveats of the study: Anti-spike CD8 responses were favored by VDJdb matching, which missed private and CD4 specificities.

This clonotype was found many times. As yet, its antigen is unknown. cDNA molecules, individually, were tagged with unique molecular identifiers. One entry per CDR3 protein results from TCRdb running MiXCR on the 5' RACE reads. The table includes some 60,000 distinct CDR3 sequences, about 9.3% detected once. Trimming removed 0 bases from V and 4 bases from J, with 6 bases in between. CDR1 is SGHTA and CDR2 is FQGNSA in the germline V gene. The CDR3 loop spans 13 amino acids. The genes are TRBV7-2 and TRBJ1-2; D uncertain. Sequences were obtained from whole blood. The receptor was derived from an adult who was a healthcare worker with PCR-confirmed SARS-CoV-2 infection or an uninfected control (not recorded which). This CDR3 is CASSLAHPYGYTF. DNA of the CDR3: TGTGCCAGCAGCTTAGCCCACCCCTATGGCTACACCTTC. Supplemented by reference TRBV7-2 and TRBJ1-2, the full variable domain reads GAGVSQSPSNKVTEKGKDVELRCDPISGHTALYWYRQSLGQGLEFLIYFQGNSAPDKSGLPSDRFSAERTGGSVSTLTIQRTQQEDSAVYLCASSLAHPYGYTFGSGTRLTVV.